Sequencing of this TCR beta chain was carried out in a study of post-analysis software for immune sequencing data. Study in general: Disease trajectories encompassed relapsing-remitting, secondary progressive and progressive-relapsing multiple sclerosis.

TCR beta cDNA libraries included unique molecular identifiers. The yield from around 1 to 10 million T cells was 500,000 or so cDNA molecules in total. TCRdb reanalysed the PCR reads using MiXCR and keeps one entry per CDR3 protein. Of roughly 800,000 distinct CDR3 sequences in the sample, just over 45% were seen once. Regarding this clonotype: Its antigen remains unknown.

The CDR3 runs to 15 residues. The ends were cut back, 2 bases at V and 2 bases at J, with 9 bases in the middle. CDR1 MNHEY and CDR2 SVGAGI come from the germline V gene. Study findings and constraints: Same-batch preparations were strongly co-clustered by F measure. Controls significantly exceeded multiple sclerosis patients in normalized Chao1 diversity. About 5 TRBV segments (TRBV5-6, TRBV5-1 and TRBV20-1 among them) occurred more frequently in patients than in controls.

Sequencing was done on a sample of blood. The chain joins TRBV6-5 to TRBJ1-4, with D perhaps matching TRBD1 (5 bases). This clonotype was sampled from a girl between 5 and 17 years old with multiple sclerosis. DNA for the CDR3: TGTGCCAGCAGTTACGTGGGGGGTACTAATGAAAAACTGTTTTTT. Encoded protein: CASSYVGGTNEKLFF.